Listed below are T cell receptor beta chains from one sample, sequenced in a study of OX40 agonist ivuxolimab in advanced cancers. Clones were sequenced by immunoSEQ multiplex PCR, and TCRdb holds only the in-frame ones, with some missing. The sample has tens of thousands of clones, 80% seen once; the top ten hold 8.2%. Sequencing used CD4+ or CD8+ T cells sorted from blood, obtained in a trial of the OX40 agonist ivuxolimab. These TCRs come from an adult with an advanced solid tumor such as melanoma, head and neck, liver or kidney cancer. Both conserved end residues are part of each CDR3. D genes are given only for firm matches. Only some rows state a clone size, as once, few, many or a class for expanded clones.

v_call	j_call	d_call	clone_size	cdr3_aa	cdr3_nt
TRBV7-3	TRBJ2-5	TRBD2	.	CASSAGLRGGLETQYF	TGTGCCAGCAGCGCGGGGCTGCGGGGGGGCTTAGAGACCCAGTACTTC
TRBV9	TRBJ2-3	.	.	CASSVDYIDTDTQYF	TGTGCCAGCAGCGTAGATTACATTGACACAGATACGCAGTATTTT
TRBV19	TRBJ2-7	TRBD1	once	CASSEDRGYEQYF	TGTGCCAGTAGTGAGGACAGGGGGTACGAGCAGTACTTC
TRBV6-5	TRBJ1-5	TRBD1	.	CASSRTGGNQPQHF	TGTGCCAGCAGCCGGACAGGGGGGAATCAGCCCCAGCATTTT
TRBV7-2	TRBJ1-1	TRBD1	once	CASSLTGEVEAFF	TGTGCCAGCAGCCTGACAGGGGAAGTTGAAGCTTTCTTT
TRBV18	TRBJ2-7	TRBD2	.	CASSPPSGRLYEQYF	TGTGCCAGCTCACCACCCAGCGGGAGGCTCTACGAGCAGTACTTC
TRBV5-1	TRBJ1-2	.	.	CASSSEELSYGYTF	TGCGCCAGCAGCTCTGAGGAGTTAAGCTATGGCTACACCTTC
TRBV4-2	TRBJ2-1	TRBD2	few	CASSQVSLAGGGQFF	TGTGCCAGCAGCCAAGTTAGTCTAGCGGGAGGGGGGCAGTTCTTC
TRBV29-1	TRBJ1-1	.	.	CSAAVPNTEAFF	TGCAGCGCCGCTGTGCCGAACACTGAAGCTTTCTTT
TRBV5-4	TRBJ2-6	.	.	CASSLGGVSSGANVLTF	TGTGCCAGCAGCTTGGGCGGGGTCTCGTCTGGGGCCAACGTCCTGACTTTC
TRBV5-8	TRBJ2-3	TRBD2	.	CASSLAGLADTQYF	TGTGCCAGCAGCTTGGCGGGACTAGCAGATACGCAGTATTTT
TRBV15	TRBJ1-2	.	.	CATSRGSGGYTF	TGTGCCACCAGCAGAGGGAGTGGTGGCTACACCTTC
TRBV5-4	TRBJ2-3	TRBD2	.	CASSSLAGSDTDTQYF	TGTGCCAGCAGCTCGTTAGCGGGGTCCGACACAGATACGCAGTATTTT
TRBV5-1	TRBJ2-7	.	few	CASSLVSGQSYEQYF	TGCGCCAGCAGCTTGGTGTCAGGTCAATCCTACGAGCAGTACTTC
TRBV5-6	TRBJ2-3	.	.	CASSLDAGGTDTQYF	TGTGCCAGCAGTTTAGATGCGGGTGGCACAGATACGCAGTATTTT
TRBV28	TRBJ2-7	.	once	CASSLSRFGVSSYEQYF	TGTGCCAGCAGTTTATCCCGCTTCGGGGTTAGCTCCTACGAGCAGTACTTC
TRBV7-9	TRBJ1-4	.	.	CASSYRSGVGTNEKLFF	TGTGCCAGCAGCTACCGTTCCGGGGTAGGGACTAATGAAAAACTGTTTTTT
TRBV4-3	TRBJ2-1	.	.	CASSQDVVRASPWEQFF	TGCGCCAGCAGCCAAGACGTAGTGCGCGCGTCCCCGTGGGAGCAGTTCTTC
TRBV14	TRBJ2-3	.	.	CASSQGVLDTQYF	TGTGCCAGCAGCCAAGGGGTCTTAGATACGCAGTATTTT
TRBV2	TRBJ2-1	.	few	CASFPSTVRGNEQFF	TGTGCCAGCTTTCCCTCGACGGTTAGAGGAAATGAGCAGTTCTTC
TRBV7-2	TRBJ1-3	.	once	CASSFGGYGNTIYF	TGTGCCAGCAGCTTTGGGGGGTATGGAAACACCATATATTTT